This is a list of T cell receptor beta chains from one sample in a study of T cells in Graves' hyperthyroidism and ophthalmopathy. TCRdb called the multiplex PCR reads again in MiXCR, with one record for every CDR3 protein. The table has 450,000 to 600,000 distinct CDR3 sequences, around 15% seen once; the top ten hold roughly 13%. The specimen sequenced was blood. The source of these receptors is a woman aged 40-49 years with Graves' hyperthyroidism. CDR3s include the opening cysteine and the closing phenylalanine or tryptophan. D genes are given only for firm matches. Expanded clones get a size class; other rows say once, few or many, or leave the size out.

CDR3 DNA: TGTGCCAGCAGCCAAGACGGTGGTCAGCCCCAGCATTTT
CDR3 protein: CASSQDGGQPQHF
clone size: many
J gene: TRBJ1-5
D gene: .
V gene: TRBV3-1

CDR3 DNA: TGCAGTGCTAGAGGAGGCCCAGACACCGGGGAGCTGTTTTTT
CDR3 protein: CSARGGPDTGELFF
clone size: few
J gene: TRBJ2-2
D gene: .
V gene: TRBV20-1

CDR3 DNA: TGTGCCATCAGTGATCAGGTAGCCACAACCTACGAGCAGTACTTC
CDR3 protein: CAISDQVATTYEQYF
clone size: few
J gene: TRBJ2-7
D gene: .
V gene: TRBV10-3

CDR3 DNA: TGTGCCAGCTCACCACCTCTAGCGGGAGGGGGGAGCTCCTACGAGCAGTACTTC
CDR3 protein: CASSPPLAGGGSSYEQYF
clone size: few
J gene: TRBJ2-7
D gene: TRBD2
V gene: TRBV18

CDR3 DNA: TGTGCCAGCAGCAACCCCTCGGGAGGCTATGGCTACACCTTC
CDR3 protein: CASSNPSGGYGYTF
clone size: many
J gene: TRBJ1-2
D gene: .
V gene: TRBV5-4

CDR3 DNA: TGTGCCAGCAGCTTAGTGGTTCAAGAGACCCAGTACTTC
CDR3 protein: CASSLVVQETQYF
clone size: many
J gene: TRBJ2-5
D gene: .
V gene: TRBV7-2

CDR3 DNA: TGTGCCAGCAGAAAGGGGACAGGTAAACGCGAGCAGTACTTC
CDR3 protein: CASRKGTGKREQYF
clone size: .
J gene: TRBJ2-7
D gene: TRBD1
V gene: TRBV6-2/TRBV6-3

CDR3 DNA: TGCAGTGCTAGAATACCGGGACAGGGAAGCAATCAGCCCCAGCATTTT
CDR3 protein: CSARIPGQGSNQPQHF
clone size: many
J gene: TRBJ1-5
D gene: TRBD1
V gene: TRBV20-1

CDR3 DNA: TGTGCCAGCAGTTTATCCTACACAGGGGGCGTTTTATACTTC
CDR3 protein: CASSLSYTGGVLYF
clone size: .
J gene: TRBJ2-5
D gene: TRBD1
V gene: TRBV12-3/TRBV12-4

CDR3 DNA: TGTGCCAGCAGTTTATCGTCGGGACTAGCGGGAGCCGAGCAGTACTTC
CDR3 protein: CASSLSSGLAGAEQYF
clone size: many
J gene: TRBJ2-7
D gene: TRBD2
V gene: TRBV27